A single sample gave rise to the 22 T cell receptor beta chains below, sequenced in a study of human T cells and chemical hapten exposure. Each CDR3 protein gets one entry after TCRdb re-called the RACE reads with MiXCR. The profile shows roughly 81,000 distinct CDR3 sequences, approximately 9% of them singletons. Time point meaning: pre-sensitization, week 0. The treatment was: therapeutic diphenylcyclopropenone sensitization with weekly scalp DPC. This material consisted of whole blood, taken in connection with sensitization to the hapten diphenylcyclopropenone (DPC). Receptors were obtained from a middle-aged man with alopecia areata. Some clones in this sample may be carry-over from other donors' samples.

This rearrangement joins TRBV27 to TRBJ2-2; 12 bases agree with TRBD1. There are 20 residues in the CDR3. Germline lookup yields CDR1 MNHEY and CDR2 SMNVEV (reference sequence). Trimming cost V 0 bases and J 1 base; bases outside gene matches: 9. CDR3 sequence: CASSLSSGTGGWLNTGELFF. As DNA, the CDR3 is TGTGCCAGCAGTTTATCCAGCGGGACAGGGGGCTGGTTGAACACCGGGGAGCTGTTTTTT.

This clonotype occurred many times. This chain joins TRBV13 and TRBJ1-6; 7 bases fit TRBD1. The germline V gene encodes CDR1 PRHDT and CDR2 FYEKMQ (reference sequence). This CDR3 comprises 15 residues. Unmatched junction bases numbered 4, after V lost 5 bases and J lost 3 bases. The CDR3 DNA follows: TGTGCCAGCAGCGGGGGACAGATCTATAATTCACCCCTCCACTTT. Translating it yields CASSGGQIYNSPLHF.

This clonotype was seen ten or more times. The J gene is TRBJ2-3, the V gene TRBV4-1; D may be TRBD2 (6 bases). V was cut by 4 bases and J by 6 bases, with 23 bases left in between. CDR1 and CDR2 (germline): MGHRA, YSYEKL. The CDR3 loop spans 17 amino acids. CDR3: CASSLLPGLLSGDTQYF. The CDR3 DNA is TGCGCCAGCAGCCTTCTACCGGGACTTCTCTCAGGGGATACGCAGTATTTT.

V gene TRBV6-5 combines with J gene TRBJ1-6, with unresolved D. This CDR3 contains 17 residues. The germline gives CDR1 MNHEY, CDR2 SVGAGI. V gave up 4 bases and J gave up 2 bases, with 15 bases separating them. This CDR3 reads CASSSLTGSPYNSPLHF. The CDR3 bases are TGTGCCAGCAGTTCCCTAACGGGCAGCCCCTATAATTCACCCCTCCACTTT.

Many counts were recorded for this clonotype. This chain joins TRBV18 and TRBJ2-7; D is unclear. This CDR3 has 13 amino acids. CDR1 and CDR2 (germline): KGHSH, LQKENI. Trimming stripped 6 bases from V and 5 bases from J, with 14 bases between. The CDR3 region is CASSPAVLDEQYF. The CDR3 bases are TGTGCCAGCTCCCCAGCAGTCCTAGACGAGCAGTACTTC.

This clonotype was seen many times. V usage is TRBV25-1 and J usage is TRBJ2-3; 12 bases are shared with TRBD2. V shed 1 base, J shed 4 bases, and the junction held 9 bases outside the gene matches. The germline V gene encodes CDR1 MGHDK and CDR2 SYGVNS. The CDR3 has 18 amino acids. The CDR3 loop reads CASSESRSSGRAADTQYF. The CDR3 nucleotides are TGTGCCAGCAGTGAATCCCGCTCTAGCGGGAGGGCCGCAGATACGCAGTATTTT.

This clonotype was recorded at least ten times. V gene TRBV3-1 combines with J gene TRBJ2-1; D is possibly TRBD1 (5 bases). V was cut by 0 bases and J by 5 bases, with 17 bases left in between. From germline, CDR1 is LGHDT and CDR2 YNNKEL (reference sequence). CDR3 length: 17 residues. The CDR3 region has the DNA TGTGCCAGCAGCCAAGATTGGGGCTCAAGGGCCAACAATGAGCAGTTCTTC. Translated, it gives CASSQDWGSRANNEQFF.

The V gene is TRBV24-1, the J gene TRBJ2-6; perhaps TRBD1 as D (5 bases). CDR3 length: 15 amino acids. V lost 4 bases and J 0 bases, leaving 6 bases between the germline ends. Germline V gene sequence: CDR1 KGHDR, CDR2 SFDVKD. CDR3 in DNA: TGTGCCACCAGTGAGACAGCCTCTGGGGCCAACGTCCTGACTTTC. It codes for CATSETASGANVLTF.

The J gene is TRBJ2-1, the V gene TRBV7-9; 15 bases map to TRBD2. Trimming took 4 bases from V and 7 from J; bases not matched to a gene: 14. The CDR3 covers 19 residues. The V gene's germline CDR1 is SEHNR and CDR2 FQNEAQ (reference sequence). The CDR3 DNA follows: TGTGCCAGCAGCTCAGTGGGGCAGGGACTAGCGGGAGGTCGAAATGAGCAGTTCTTC. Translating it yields CASSSVGQGLAGGRNEQFF.

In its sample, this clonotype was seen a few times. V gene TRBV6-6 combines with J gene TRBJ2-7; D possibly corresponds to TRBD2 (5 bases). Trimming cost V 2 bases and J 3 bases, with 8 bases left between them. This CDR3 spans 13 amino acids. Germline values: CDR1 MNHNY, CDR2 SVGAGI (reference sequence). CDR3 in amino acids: CASSYLANYEQYV. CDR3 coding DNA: TGTGCCAGCAGTTACCTAGCAAACTACGAGCAGTACGTC.

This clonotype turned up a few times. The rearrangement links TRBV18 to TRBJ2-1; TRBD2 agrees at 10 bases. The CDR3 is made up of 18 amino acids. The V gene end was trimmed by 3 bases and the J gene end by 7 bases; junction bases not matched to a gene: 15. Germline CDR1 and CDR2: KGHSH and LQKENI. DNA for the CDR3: TGTGCCAGCTCACCTGGGACTAGCGCTAGTTCTTGGAGTAATGAGCAGTTCTTC. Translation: CASSPGTSASSWSNEQFF.

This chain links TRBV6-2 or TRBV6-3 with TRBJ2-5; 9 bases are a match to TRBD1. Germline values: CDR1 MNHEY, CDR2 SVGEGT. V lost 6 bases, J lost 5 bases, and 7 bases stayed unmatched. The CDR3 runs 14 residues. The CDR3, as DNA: TGTGCCAGCAGAGCCGGGACAGGGTATGAGACCCAGTACTTC. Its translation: CASRAGTGYETQYF.

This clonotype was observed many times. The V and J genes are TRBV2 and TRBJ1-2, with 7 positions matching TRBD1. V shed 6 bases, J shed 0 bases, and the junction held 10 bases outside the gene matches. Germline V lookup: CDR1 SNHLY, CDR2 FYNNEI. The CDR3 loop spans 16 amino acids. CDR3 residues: CASRQGFGDSNYGYTF. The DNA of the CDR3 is TGTGCCAGCAGACAGGGGTTTGGGGATTCTAACTATGGCTACACCTTC.

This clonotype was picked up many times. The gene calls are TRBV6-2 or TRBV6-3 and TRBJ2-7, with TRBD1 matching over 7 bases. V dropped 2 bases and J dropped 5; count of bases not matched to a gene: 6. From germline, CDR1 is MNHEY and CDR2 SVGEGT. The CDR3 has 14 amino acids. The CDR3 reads CASSYAGGQDEQYF. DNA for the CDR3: TGTGCCAGCAGTTACGCCGGAGGACAGGACGAGCAGTACTTC.

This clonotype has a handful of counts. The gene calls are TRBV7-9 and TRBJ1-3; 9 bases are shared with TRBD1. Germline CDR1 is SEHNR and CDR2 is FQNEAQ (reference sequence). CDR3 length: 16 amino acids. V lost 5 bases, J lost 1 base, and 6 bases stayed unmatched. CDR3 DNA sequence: TGTGCCAGCAGCCCACAGGGGGCCTTGTCTGGAAACACCATATATTTT. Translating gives CASSPQGALSGNTIYF.

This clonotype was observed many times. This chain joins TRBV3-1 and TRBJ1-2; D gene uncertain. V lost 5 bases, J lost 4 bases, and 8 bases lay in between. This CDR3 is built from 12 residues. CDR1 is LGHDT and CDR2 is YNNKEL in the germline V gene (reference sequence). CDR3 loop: CASSEGAYGYTF. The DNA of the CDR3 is TGTGCCAGCAGCGAGGGAGCCTATGGCTACACCTTC.

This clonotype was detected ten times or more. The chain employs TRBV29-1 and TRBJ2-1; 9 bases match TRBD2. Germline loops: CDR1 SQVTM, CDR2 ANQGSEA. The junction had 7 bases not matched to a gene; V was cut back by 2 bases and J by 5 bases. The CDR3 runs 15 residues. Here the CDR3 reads CSVENGLAWDNEQFF. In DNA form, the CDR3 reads TGCAGCGTTGAAAACGGACTAGCGTGGGACAATGAGCAGTTCTTC.

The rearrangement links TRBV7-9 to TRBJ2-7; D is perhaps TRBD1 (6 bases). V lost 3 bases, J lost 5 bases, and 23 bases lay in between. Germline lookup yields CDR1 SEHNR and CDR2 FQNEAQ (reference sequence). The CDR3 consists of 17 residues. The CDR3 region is CASSFPRSGRGIDEQYF. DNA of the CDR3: TGTGCCAGCAGCTTTCCCCGGTCGGGCAGGGGAATCGACGAGCAGTACTTC.

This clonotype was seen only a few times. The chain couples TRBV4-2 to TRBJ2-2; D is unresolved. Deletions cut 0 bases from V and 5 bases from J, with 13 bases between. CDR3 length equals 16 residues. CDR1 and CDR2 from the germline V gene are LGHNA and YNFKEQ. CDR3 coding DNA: TGTGCCAGCAGCCAAGATATACAACCCCGGACCGGGGAGCTGTTTTTT. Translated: CASSQDIQPRTGELFF.

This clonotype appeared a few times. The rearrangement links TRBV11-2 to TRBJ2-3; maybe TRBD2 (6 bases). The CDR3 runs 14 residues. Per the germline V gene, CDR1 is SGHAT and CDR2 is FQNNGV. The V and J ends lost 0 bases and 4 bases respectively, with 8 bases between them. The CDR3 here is CASSLDGGADTQYF. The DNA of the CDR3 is TGTGCCAGCAGCTTAGACGGGGGAGCAGATACGCAGTATTTT.

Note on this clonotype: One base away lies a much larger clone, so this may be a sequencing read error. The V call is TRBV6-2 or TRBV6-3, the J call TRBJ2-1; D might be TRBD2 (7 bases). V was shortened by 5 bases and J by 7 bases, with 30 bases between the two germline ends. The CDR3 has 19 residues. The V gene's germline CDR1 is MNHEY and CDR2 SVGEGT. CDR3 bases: TGTGCCAGCAGTCCACCGAGCGGGACACACGGGAGGCCCCCAAATGAGCAGTTCTTC. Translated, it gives CASSPPSGTHGRPPNEQFF.

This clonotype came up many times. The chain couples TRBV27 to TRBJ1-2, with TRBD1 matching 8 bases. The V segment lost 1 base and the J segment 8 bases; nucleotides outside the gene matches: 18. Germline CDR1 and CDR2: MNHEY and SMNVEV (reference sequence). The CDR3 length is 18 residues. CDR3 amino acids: CASSLLQGQGAKQEGYTF. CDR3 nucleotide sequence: TGTGCCAGCAGTTTATTGCAGGGGCAGGGGGCTAAGCAAGAAGGCTACACCTTC.